The source of this TCR beta chain is a study of blood T cells in healthy people across ages. Study context: Template switching captured about one barcoded beta molecule per two T cells. Overall study findings and caveats: Among long-lived donors, naive CD4+ cells were more numerous and diversity higher than in aged donors. TCR beta diversity tracked closely with naive T cell percentage. The diversity estimates, figures obtained from one million T cells, were considered underestimates.

The use of a sample-barcoded 5' primer and a J-beta primer mix characterized a second PCR of about 7 to 12 cycles. Using its own MiXCR run on the 5' RACE reads, TCRdb lists one record per CDR3 protein. The data hold 1.5 million to 1.8 million distinct CDR3 sequences, with about 42% observed a single time. The V gene's germline CDR1 is SGHRS and CDR2 YFSETQ. The J segment lost 5 bases and the V segment lost 4 bases, leaving 5 bases of the junction unmatched. The CDR3 covers 14 residues. A word on this clonotype: Its target is unknown.

The sequence derives from a woman in her late teens or twenties in good health. The V gene is TRBV5-1, the J gene TRBJ1-1, with TRBD1 matching over 10 bases. The sample was blood. As DNA, the CDR3 is TGCGCCAGCAGCACCTTGGACAGGGGGACTGAAGCTTTCTTT. It is translated as CASSTLDRGTEAFF. Full variable domain (missing parts from reference TRBV5-1 and TRBJ1-1): KAGVTQTPRYLIKTRGQQVTLSCSPISGHRSVSWYQQTPGQGLQFLFEYFSETQRNKGNFPGRFSGRQFSNSRSEMNVSTLELGDSALYLCASSTLDRGTEAFFGQGTRLTVV.